A single TCR beta chain is shown here with its context. The sample belongs to a study of control samples from healthy donors and cancer patients. V lost 2 bases, J lost 2 bases, and 4 bases stayed unmatched. Per the germline V gene, CDR1 is SGDLS and CDR2 is YYNGEE. The CDR3 is 16 amino acids. Profiled with immunoSEQ multiplex PCR; TCRdb holds only in-frame clones, not every one. The ten top clones account for roughly 2%, within a sample of under 200,000 clones. The sequence derives from a woman aged 25 to 39 in good health. This chain links TRBV9 with TRBJ2-5; 12 bases are a match to TRBD2. Sequenced sample: blood. In DNA form, the CDR3 reads TGTGCCAGCAGCGTTCTAGCGGGGGGGCCTCAAGAGACCCAGTACTTC. Its protein product is CASSVLAGGPQETQYF.